This T cell receptor beta chain derives from a study of type 1 and type 2 diabetes patients. Study details: T cells were magnetically sorted from PBMCs as CD4+ or CD8+ subsets.

Genomic DNA was the PCR template. The TCR beta CDR3 region was amplified using 30 forward and 13 reverse primers. A single record per CDR3 protein comes from TCRdb applying MiXCR to the multiplex PCR reads. This repertoire shows 280,000 or so distinct CDR3 sequences, around 47% found once; its top ten account for about 13%. This clonotype was detected only a few times. Its antigen is unidentified. A much bigger clone sits one base away, suggesting this may be a read error. General study points: Groups were not age- or gender-matched, which may bias interpretation. V and J gene usage correlated at about 0.97 between type 2 diabetes and control samples.

Peripheral blood, 7.5 to 10 milliliters per participant, was collected. The CDR3 loop spans 10 amino acids. Trimming removed 3 bases from V and 5 bases from J, with 2 bases in between. This receptor was identified in a man aged 18 to 29 with type 2 diabetes. This chain uses TRBV12-3 or TRBV12-4 with TRBJ2-7; D uncertain. Sequencing was carried out using peripheral blood mononuclear cells (PBMCs). As DNA, the CDR3 is TGTGCCAGCAGTTTGCACGAGCAGTACTTC. Amino acids: CASSLHEQYF.